This TCR beta chain was recovered during a study of cytomegalovirus exposure and HLA in healthy donors. Across the whole study: Earlier results showed roughly 120 million unique TCR beta sequences derived from approximately 170 million T cells.

CDR3 length equals 15 residues. Germline V lookup: CDR1 MRHNA, CDR2 SNTAGT. After removal of 6 bases from V and 7 bases from J, the junction contained 13 bases not matched to a gene. Use of 60 Vbeta and 13 Jbeta primers characterized the PCR. The repertoire was sequenced with immunoSEQ multiplex PCR; TCRdb's copy has only in-frame clones and lacks some. Of approximately 160,000 clones in the sample, around two thirds were seen once. Concerning this clone: The antigen remains unidentified.

General study findings and limits: Across donors, presence/absence analyses took sequencing depth to be roughly uniform. Later on, a genetic analysis was performed. It linked a missense variant in DCLRE1C with V- and J-gene trimming of TCR beta. An analysis done earlier found most TCR beta V segments productive about 87% or about 30% of the time.

The rearrangement uses TRBV6-4 and TRBJ1-2, with 8 nucleotides matching TRBD1. This TCR was recovered from a man in his fifties or sixties in good health and CMV-seronegative. Sequenced: PBMCs. The CDR3 nucleotides are TGTGCCAGCAGCCTCCACGGACAGGGAGGAGTTGGCTACACCTTC. Translation gives CASSLHGQGGVGYTF.